This T cell receptor (beta chain) was sequenced during a study of blood T cell repertoires in COVID-19. The protocol was immunoSEQ multiplex PCR, while the TCRdb copy is restricted to in-frame clones and leaves out a portion. Of 80,000 to 100,000 clones in the sample, about 86% are singletons; the top ten hold roughly 2%. This CDR3 has 15 amino acids. Trimming pared 1 base from V and 0 bases from J, leaving 9 bases between. Per the germline V gene, CDR1 is LGHDT and CDR2 is YNNKEL (reference sequence). The source material was peripheral blood. This chain links TRBV3-1 (or the pseudogene TRBV3-2) with TRBJ1-2; D uncertain. The clonotype comes from a man between 45 and 60 years old with COVID-19, enrolled during active disease. In DNA form, the CDR3 reads TGTGCCAGCAGCCAAGTACCAAGAGCTAACTATGGCTACACCTTC. Translating gives CASSQVPRANYGYTF.